These T cell receptor beta chains were read from a single sample in a study of CD8 T cells in ankylosing spondylitis. TCRdb re-analysed the 5' RACE reads in MiXCR, keeping a single row per CDR3 protein. The sample records around 150,000 distinct CDR3 sequences, about 18% being singletons. Sequencing was done on a sample of blood, either unsorted or a sorted T cell fraction (not recorded which). The receptors shown here come from a male donor with ankylosing spondylitis or in good health (not recorded which). The CDR3 runs from the conserved cysteine through the conserved F or W. D genes are given only for firm matches. Clone size is stated in some rows and not others, as once, few, many or a class when expanded.

TRBJ2-1	few	TRBV20-1	TRBD1	CSSRANRQGPYYNEQFF	TGCAGTTCAAGGGCGAATAGACAGGGGCCCTACTACAATGAGCAGTTCTTC
TRBJ2-2	many	TRBV5-1	NA	CASSLDGATGELFF	TGCGCCAGCAGCTTGGACGGGGCCACCGGGGAGCTGTTTTTT
TRBJ2-7	many	TRBV12-3/TRBV12-4	NA	CASSLGVGPEQYF	TGTGCCAGCAGTCTGGGCGTTGGGCCCGAGCAGTACTTC
TRBJ1-6	many	TRBV27	NA	CASSLGVSPLHF	TGTGCCAGCAGTTTGGGGGTATCACCCCTCCACTTT
TRBJ2-1	many	TRBV10-3	TRBD2	CAITSGSYDEQFF	TGTGCCATCACAAGCGGGAGTTATGATGAGCAGTTCTTC
TRBJ1-1	few	TRBV3-1	TRBD1	CASSRVQGAFTEAFF	TGTGCCAGCAGCCGAGTCCAGGGGGCCTTCACTGAAGCTTTCTTT
TRBJ2-1	many	TRBV2	TRBD2	CASRLGLAGVEQFF	TGTGCCAGCAGGCTCGGACTAGCGGGAGTTGAGCAGTTCTTC
TRBJ2-5	few	TRBV5-1	TRBD2	CASRSGRVKETQYF	TGCGCCAGCCGAAGCGGGAGAGTAAAAGAGACCCAGTACTTC
TRBJ2-7	few	TRBV20-1	TRBD1	CSARTGPRYEQYF	TGCAGTGCCCGGACAGGGCCAAGATACGAGCAGTACTTC
TRBJ2-5	many	TRBV20-1	NA	CSARDADSPQETQYF	TGCAGTGCTAGAGATGCTGACAGTCCCCAAGAGACCCAGTACTTC
TRBJ2-1	few	TRBV28	NA	CASSPVTSSYNEQFF	TGTGCCAGCAGTCCCGTGACTAGCTCCTACAATGAGCAGTTCTTC
TRBJ2-1	NA	TRBV12-3/TRBV12-4	TRBD2	CASSGGLANNEQFF	TGTGCCAGCAGTGGCGGACTAGCGAACAATGAGCAGTTCTTC
TRBJ2-1	NA	TRBV6-4	TRBD2	CASRTLAGSYNEQFF	TGTGCCAGCAGAACACTAGCGGGATCCTACAATGAGCAGTTCTTC
TRBJ1-1	NA	TRBV27	TRBD1	CASSSTTGRTEAFF	TGTGCCAGCAGTTCGACGACAGGGAGGACTGAAGCTTTCTTT
TRBJ1-1	NA	TRBV5-1	TRBD1	CASSLGDRDFGKAFF	TGCGCCAGCAGCTTGGGGGACAGGGATTTTGGTAAAGCTTTCTTT
TRBJ2-3	NA	TRBV7-2	NA	CASSLVRGSTTDTQYF	TGTGCCAGCAGCTTAGTTCGGGGCAGTACAACAGATACGCAGTATTTT
TRBJ2-7	many	TRBV5-1	NA	CASSDRTPKEQYF	TGCGCCAGCAGCGATCGGACACCCAAGGAGCAGTACTTC